Included here is one TCR beta chain sequence, with context. This clonotype was detected many times. Its antigen remains unidentified. Base quality data are lacking; no much larger clone is found one base away. Graves' hyperthyroidism was defined as stable when no progression to ophthalmopathy occurred over 18 months of follow-up. Hyperthyroidism patients were newly diagnosed, had a disease duration of under 2 months, and were aged 18 to 65 years. The study excluded patients with uncontrolled infections, other autoimmune diseases, pregnancy or lactation. Diagnoses were established on the basis of clinical symptoms, serum thyroxine and TRAb, thyroid ultrasound, and orbital computed tomography. PBMCs were isolated from roughly 10 ml of fresh peripheral blood by Ficoll-Paque density gradient centrifugation. Total RNA was extracted using Trizol reagent, and RNA quality was assessed on an Agilent 2100 Bioanalyzer.

The source of the sample is a study of T cells in Graves' hyperthyroidism and ophthalmopathy (dated by TCRdb to about 2019). Looking at the study overall: Peripheral blood samples were taken at initial diagnosis, before any treatment was given. In about six Graves' hyperthyroidism patients, the study also compared T-cell repertoires from thyroid tissue with T-cell repertoires from blood. To identify distinguishing TCR V-J signatures, a discovery cohort of 90 to 100 patients was used, comprising fewer than 45 with Graves' ophthalmopathy and some 60 with stable Graves' hyperthyroidism. The 75 to 100 discovery patients were randomly divided into training and test sets at a 7:3 ratio. TCR Vbeta CDR3 sequencing of 140 or so peripheral blood samples (approximately 44 ophthalmopathy, 75 hyperthyroidism and approximately 17 progressor patients) is reported in the paper. Following sampling, methimazole starting at 30 mg daily was given to hyperthyroidism patients, and high-dose intravenous methylprednisolone was given to ophthalmopathy patients. Prospective prediction of ophthalmopathy was tested in an independent validation cohort consisting of some 20 hyperthyroidism patients and over 15 patients who later progressed to ophthalmopathy.

A distance of 13 bases separates the germline ends of V and J, which lose 6 bases and 7 bases respectively. As encoded in the germline V gene, CDR1 is MNHEY while CDR2 is SVGAGI. The CDR3 runs 12 amino acids, cysteine and phenylalanine included. This entry keeps only the CDR3 DNA: 36 bases, framed from base 1. General findings and caveats noted by the study authors: Ophthalmopathy was separated from stable hyperthyroidism by a 13 V-J signature model, with roughly 88% sensitivity and approximately 81% specificity obtained in cross-validation and 80%/75% obtained in testing. During validation, the model predicted progression to ophthalmopathy a median of approximately 6.5 months ahead of onset, with 70.59% sensitivity and more than 72% specificity. Most expanded thyroid clonotypes (frequency above 0.001) were also detected in blood, suggesting blood repertoires may reflect thyroid immune responses. Sample size was not statistically predetermined, and investigators were not blinded to group allocation.

The TCR beta CDR3 regions were amplified from RNA transcripts. A first-round RT-PCR of the TCR CDR3 used the HTBI primer set with the Qiagen OneStep RT-PCR kit. The libraries were constructed in a second round of multiplex PCR and then size-selected and purified. The libraries were sequenced on an Illumina HiSeq2000 using paired-end 100 bp reads. The paper's data handling went like this. Raw data were processed with SOAPnuke, discarding reads with adapters, uncalled bases, mean Phred below 15, or no exact constant-primer or identifier match. High-quality paired reads were merged using COPE v1.2.5, and each unique nucleotide sequence was defined as a clonotype. Clonotypes were aligned to IMGT TRBV, TRBD and TRBJ reference segments using MiTCR v1.1. The analysis included only V-J combinations with a frequency above 0.0001, which together covered around 99% of the repertoires. A TCS score was defined as the ratio of F50 (clonal expansion) to E x V (chaos), with BLOSUM62-based TCRdist applied between CDR3 peptides within each V-J. Welch's t-statistics and random forest reduced roughly 500 V-J features to 10 to 15, which were used in a naive Bayes classifier (R e1071). TCRdb ran its own pipeline on the public reads, namely fastp trimming at Q25 and MiXCR clone calling, and kept in-frame beta chains. When rows share a CDR3 protein, they turn into one entry using the most common DNA and genes. The V and J calls come from TCRdb's annotation, not from the publication. For this sample there are about 360,000 distinct CDR3 sequences; roughly 19% appear just once. About 4% of the sample is in the top ten clones.

The chain uses TRBV6-5 and TRBJ2-7; the D gene is perhaps TRBD2, from 6 matching bases. Sample: blood. This receptor was identified in a woman under 30 with Graves' hyperthyroidism. The CDR3 protein: CASRPGSGEQYF. The DNA is TGTGCCAGCAGGCCAGGGAGCGGGGAGCAGTACTTC.